The rows below give T cell receptor beta chains drawn from one sample of a study of CD8+CD57+ T cells in acquired aplastic anemia. Via MiXCR, TCRdb re-called the reads, giving one row per CDR3 protein. The table records 180,000 or so distinct CDR3 sequences, around 45% of them present only once. Material for sequencing was sorted CD4+, CD8+, or CD8+CD57+ T cells (not recorded which) from PBMCs. These receptors came from a human donor in good health. The CDR3 runs from the conserved cysteine through the conserved F or W. D genes are given only for firm matches. Expanded clones are given a class, and other clones once, few, many or no size at all.

V	D	J	size	DNA	CDR3
TRBV9	NA	TRBJ2-2	NA	TGTGCCAGCAGCGCCCACACCGGGGAGCTGTTTTTT	CASSAHTGELFF
TRBV6-6	NA	TRBJ1-5	many	TGTGCCAGCAGTTACCCTAGCAATCAGCCCCAGCATTTT	CASSYPSNQPQHF
TRBV15	NA	TRBJ2-7	many	TGTGCCACCAGCGGACGCAACTCCTACGAGCAGTACTTC	CATSGRNSYEQYF
TRBV5-6	NA	TRBJ2-7	NA	TGTGCCAGCAGCTTTCGGACGGCGACCTACGAGCAGTACTTC	CASSFRTATYEQYF
TRBV4-2	TRBD1	TRBJ1-4	many	TGTGCCAGCAGCCAAGCCCAGGGGGCATACGAAAAACTGTTTTTT	CASSQAQGAYEKLFF
TRBV20-1	NA	TRBJ2-7	NA	TGCAGTGCTAGAAAACCCTGGTACGAGCAGTACTTC	CSARKPWYEQYF
TRBV6-5	TRBD1	TRBJ1-1	many	TGTGCCAGCAGTTCGGACAGGGGGCCAACTGAAGCTTTCTTT	CASSSDRGPTEAFF
TRBV29-1	NA	TRBJ2-2	NA	TGCAGCGTTGAAGAAGGACAGGGGGAGCTGTTTTTT	CSVEEGQGELFF
TRBV18	NA	TRBJ2-3	few	TGTGCCAGCTCGAGGGACTTCACAGATACGCAGTATTTT	CASSRDFTDTQYF
TRBV2	NA	TRBJ2-7	NA	TGTGCCAGCACCACAAGGGGACATCCCTACGAGCAGTACTTC	CASTTRGHPYEQYF
TRBV29-1	NA	TRBJ1-2	many	TGCAGCGTTTTTGTGGACAAGGGCCATGGCTACACCTTC	CSVFVDKGHGYTF